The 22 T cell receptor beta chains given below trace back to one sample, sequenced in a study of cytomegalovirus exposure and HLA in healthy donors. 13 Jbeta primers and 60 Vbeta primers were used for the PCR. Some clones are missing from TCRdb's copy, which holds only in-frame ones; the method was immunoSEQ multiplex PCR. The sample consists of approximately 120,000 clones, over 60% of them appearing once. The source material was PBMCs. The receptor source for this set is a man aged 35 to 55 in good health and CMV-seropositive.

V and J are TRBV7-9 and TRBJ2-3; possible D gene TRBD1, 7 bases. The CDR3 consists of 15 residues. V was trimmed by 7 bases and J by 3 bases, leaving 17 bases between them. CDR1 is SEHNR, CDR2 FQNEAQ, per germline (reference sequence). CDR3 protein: CASTNDRDFTDTQYF. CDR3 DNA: TGTGCCAGCACCAACGACAGGGACTTTACAGATACGCAGTATTTT.

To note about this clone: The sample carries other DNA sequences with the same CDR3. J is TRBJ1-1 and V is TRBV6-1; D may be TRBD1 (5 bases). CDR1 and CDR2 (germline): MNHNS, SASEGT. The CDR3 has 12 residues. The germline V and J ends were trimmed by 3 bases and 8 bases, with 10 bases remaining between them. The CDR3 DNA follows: TGTGCCAGCAGTGAGTGGGGGGGAGAAGCTTTCTTT. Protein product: CASSEWGGEAFF.

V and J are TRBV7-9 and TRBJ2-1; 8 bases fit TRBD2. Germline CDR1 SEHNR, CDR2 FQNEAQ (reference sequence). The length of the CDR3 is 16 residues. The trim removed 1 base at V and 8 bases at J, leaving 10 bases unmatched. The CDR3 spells CASSLEGTSRRDEQFF. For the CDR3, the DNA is TGTGCCAGCAGCTTAGAGGGGACTAGTCGCCGGGATGAGCAGTTCTTC. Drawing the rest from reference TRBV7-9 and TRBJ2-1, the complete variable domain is DTGVSQNPRHKITKRGQNVTFRCDPISEHNRLYWYRQTLGQGPEFLTYFQNEAQLEKSRLLSDRFSAERPKGSFSTLEIQRTEQGDSAMYLCASSLEGTSRRDEQFFGPGTRLTVL.

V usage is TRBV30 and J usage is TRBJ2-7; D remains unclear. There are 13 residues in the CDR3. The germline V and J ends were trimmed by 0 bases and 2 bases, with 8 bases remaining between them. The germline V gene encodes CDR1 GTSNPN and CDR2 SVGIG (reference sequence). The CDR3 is CAWSVYPPYEQYF. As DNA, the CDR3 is TGTGCCTGGAGTGTATATCCCCCCTACGAGCAGTACTTC.

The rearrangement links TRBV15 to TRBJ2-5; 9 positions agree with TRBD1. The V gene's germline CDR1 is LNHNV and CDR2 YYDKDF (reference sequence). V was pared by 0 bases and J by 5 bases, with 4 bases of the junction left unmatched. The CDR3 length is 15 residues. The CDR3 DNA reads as TGTGCCACCAGCAGAGACACAGGGGGCCTGGAGACCCAGTACTTC. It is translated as CATSRDTGGLETQYF. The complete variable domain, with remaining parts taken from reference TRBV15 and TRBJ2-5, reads DAMVIQNPRYQVTQFGKPVTLSCSQTLNHNVMYWYQQKSSQAPKLLFHYYDKDFNNEADTPDNFQSRRPNTSFCFLDIRSPGLGDTAMYLCATSRDTGGLETQYFGPGTRLLVL.

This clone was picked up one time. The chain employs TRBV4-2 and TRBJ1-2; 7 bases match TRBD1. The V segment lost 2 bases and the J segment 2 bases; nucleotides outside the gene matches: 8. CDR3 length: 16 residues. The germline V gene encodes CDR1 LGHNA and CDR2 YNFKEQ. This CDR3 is CASSQSKGAQNYGYTF. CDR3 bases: TGTGCCAGCAGCCAATCTAAGGGGGCGCAGAACTATGGCTACACCTTC.

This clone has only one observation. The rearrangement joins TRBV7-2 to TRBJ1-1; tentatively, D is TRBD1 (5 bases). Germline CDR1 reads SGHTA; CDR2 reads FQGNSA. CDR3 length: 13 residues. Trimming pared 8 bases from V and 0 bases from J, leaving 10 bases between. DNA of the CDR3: TGTGCCAGCGGGAGGGACCTGAACACTGAAGCTTTCTTT. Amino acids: CASGRDLNTEAFF.

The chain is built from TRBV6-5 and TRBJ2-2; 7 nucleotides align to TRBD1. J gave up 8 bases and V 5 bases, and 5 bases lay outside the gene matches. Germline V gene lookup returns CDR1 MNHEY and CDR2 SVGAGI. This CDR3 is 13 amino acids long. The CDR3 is CASSPQGMGELFF. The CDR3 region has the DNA TGTGCCAGCAGTCCACAGGGGATGGGGGAGCTGTTTTTT.

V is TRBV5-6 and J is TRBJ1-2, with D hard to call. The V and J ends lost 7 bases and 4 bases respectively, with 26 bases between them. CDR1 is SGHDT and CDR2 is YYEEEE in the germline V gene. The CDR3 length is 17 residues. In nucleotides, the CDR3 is TGTGCCAGCTTTCCCGCGGGAGCCGCGAAGGCTTCCTATGGCTACACCTTC. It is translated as CASFPAGAAKASYGYTF.

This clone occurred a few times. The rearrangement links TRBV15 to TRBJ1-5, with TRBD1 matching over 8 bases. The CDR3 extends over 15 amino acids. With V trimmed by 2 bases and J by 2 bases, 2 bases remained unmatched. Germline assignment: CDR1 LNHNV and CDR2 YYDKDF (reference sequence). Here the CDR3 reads CATSRQGAGNQPQHF. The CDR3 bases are TGTGCCACCAGCAGACAGGGGGCGGGCAATCAGCCCCAGCATTTT.

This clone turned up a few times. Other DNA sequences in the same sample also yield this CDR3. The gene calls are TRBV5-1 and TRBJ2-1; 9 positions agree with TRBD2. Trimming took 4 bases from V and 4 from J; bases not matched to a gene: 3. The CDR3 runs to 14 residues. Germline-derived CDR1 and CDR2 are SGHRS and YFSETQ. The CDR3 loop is CASSAAGGYNEQFF. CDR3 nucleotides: TGCGCCAGCAGCGCAGCGGGGGGATACAATGAGCAGTTCTTC.

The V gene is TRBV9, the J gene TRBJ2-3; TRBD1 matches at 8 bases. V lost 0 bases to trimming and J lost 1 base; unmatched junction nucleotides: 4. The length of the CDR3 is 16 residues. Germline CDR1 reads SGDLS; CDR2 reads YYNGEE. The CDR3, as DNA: TGTGCCAGCAGCGTAGGGACAGGGATCGGCACAGATACGCAGTATTTT. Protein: CASSVGTGIGTDTQYF.

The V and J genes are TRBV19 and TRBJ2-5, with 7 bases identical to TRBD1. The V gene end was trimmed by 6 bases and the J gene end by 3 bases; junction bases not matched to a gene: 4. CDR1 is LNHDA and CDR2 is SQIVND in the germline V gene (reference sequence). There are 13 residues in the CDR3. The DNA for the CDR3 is TGTGCCAGTAGGCCAGGGGGAGAAGAGACCCAGTACTTC. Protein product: CASRPGGEETQYF.

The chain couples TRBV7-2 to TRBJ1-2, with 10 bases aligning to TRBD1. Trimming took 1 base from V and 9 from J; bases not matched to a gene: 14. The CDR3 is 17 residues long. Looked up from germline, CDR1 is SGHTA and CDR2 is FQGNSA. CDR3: CASSLEGGRTGGSRYTF. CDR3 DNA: TGTGCCAGCAGCTTAGAAGGGGGGCGGACAGGGGGTAGTCGCTACACCTTC.

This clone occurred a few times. CDR3 residues: CASSQGGAKNIQYF. The DNA for the CDR3 is TGTGCCAGCAGCCAAGGGGGTGCCAAAAACATTCAGTACTTC. The chain uses TRBV6-6 and TRBJ2-4, with D possibly being TRBD1 (6 bases). CDR3 length equals 14 residues. V was pared by 6 bases and J by 1 base, with 10 bases between. Germline V gives CDR1 MNHNY, CDR2 SVGAGI (reference sequence).

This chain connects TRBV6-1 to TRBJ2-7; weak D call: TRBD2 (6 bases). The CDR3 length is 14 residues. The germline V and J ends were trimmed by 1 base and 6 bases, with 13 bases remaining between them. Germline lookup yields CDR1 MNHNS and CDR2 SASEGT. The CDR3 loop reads CASSEVPGGIEQYF. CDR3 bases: TGTGCCAGCAGTGAAGTCCCAGGAGGGATCGAGCAGTACTTC.

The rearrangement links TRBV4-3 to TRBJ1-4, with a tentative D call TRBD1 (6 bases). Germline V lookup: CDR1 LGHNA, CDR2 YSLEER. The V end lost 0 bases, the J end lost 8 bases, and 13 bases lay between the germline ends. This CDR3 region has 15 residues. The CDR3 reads CASSQEWTVDEKLFF. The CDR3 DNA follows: TGCGCCAGCAGCCAAGAGTGGACAGTCGACGAAAAACTGTTTTTT.

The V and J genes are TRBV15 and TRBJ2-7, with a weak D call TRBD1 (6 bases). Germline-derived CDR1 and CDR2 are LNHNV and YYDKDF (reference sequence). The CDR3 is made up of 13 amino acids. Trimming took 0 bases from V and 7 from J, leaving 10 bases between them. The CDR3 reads CATSREQGKEQYF. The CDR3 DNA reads TGTGCCACCAGCAGAGAACAGGGTAAGGAGCAGTACTTC.

The CDR3 DNA is TGTGCCAGCTCACCACGGGTAGCGGGGGGCACAGATACGCAGTATTTT. It is translated as CASSPRVAGGTDTQYF. The rearrangement links TRBV18 to TRBJ2-3; 9 bases are a match to TRBD2. CDR3 length: 16 amino acids. V was pared by 1 base and J by 1 base, with 3 bases of the junction left unmatched. Germline V CDR1 and CDR2: KGHSH, LQKENI.

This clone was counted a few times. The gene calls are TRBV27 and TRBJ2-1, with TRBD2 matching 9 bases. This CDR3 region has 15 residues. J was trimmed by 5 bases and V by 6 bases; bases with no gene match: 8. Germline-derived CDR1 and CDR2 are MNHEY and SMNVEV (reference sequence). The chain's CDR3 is CASRRSGGSNNEQFF. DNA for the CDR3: TGTGCCAGCAGGAGAAGCGGGGGGTCAAACAATGAGCAGTTCTTC.

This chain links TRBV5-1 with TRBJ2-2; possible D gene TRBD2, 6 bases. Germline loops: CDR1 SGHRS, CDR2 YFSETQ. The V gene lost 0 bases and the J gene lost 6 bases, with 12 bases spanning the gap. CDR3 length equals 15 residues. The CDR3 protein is CASSLGSGVAGELFF. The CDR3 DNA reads TGCGCCAGCAGCTTGGGCTCGGGGGTAGCCGGGGAGCTGTTTTTT.

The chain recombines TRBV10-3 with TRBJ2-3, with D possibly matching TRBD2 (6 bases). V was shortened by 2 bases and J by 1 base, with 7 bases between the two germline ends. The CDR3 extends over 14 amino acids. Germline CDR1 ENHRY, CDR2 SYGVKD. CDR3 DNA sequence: TGTGCCATCAGTGAGGGCGGGGGCACAGATACGCAGTATTTT. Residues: CAISEGGGTDTQYF.